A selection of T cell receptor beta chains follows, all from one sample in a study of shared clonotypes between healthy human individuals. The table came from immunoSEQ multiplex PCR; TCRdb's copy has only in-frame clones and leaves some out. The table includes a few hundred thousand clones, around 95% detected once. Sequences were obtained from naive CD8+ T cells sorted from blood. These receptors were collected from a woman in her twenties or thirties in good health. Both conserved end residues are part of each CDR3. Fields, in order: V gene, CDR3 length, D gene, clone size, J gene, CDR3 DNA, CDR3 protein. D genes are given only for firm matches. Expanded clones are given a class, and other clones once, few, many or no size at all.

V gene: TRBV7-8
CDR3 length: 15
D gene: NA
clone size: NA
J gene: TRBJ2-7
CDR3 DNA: TGTGCCAGCAGCTTAGGGGTCGCTGGGGGGCACGAGCAGTACTTC
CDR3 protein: CASSLGVAGGHEQYF

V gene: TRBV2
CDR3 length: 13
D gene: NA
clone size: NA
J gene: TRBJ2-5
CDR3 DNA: TGTGCCAGCACCCGGGCGTACCAAGAGACCCAGTACTTC
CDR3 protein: CASTRAYQETQYF

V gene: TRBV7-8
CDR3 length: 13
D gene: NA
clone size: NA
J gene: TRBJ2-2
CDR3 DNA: TGTGCCAGCAGCTTGGACGACACCGGGGAGCTGTTTTTT
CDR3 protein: CASSLDDTGELFF

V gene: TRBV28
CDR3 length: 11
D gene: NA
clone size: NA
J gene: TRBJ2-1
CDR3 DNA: TGTGCCAGCAGCAACCGACTTGAGCAGTTCTTC
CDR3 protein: CASSNRLEQFF

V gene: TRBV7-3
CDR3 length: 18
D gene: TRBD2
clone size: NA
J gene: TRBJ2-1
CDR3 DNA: TGTGCCAGCAGCTTAAGTATTAGCGGGAGGGCCGGTATCGATGAGCAGTTCTTC
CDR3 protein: CASSLSISGRAGIDEQFF

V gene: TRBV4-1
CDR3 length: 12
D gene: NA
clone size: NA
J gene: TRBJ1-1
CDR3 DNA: TGCGCCAGCAGCGCCGGGGCAGGGGAAGCTTTCTTT
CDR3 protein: CASSAGAGEAFF

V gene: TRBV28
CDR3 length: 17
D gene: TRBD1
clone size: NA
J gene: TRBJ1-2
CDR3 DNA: TGTGCCAGCAGTTTGGGCCCTCTGGACAGGGACAGCTATGGCTACACCTTC
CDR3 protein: CASSLGPLDRDSYGYTF

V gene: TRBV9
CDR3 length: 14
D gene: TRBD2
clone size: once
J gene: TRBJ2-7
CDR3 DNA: TGTGCCAGCAGCGCGGGACTAGCGGGGTACGAGCAGTACTTC
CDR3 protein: CASSAGLAGYEQYF

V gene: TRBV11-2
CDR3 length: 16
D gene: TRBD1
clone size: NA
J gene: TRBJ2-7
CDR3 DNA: TGTGCCAGCAGCTCATCCGGGACAGGGGTGGGCTACGAGCAGTACTTC
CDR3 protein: CASSSSGTGVGYEQYF

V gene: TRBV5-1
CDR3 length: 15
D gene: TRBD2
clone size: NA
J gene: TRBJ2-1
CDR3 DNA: TGCGCCAGCAGCTTAGGCGGGAGGGCCCTCGATGAGCAGTTCTTC
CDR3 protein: CASSLGGRALDEQFF

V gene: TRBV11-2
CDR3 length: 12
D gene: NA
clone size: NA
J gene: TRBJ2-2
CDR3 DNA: TGTGCCAGCGCGACGGAGCCCGGGGAGCTGTTTTTT
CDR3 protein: CASATEPGELFF

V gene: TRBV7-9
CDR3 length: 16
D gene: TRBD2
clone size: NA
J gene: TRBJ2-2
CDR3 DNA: TGTGCCAGCAGCCCCATAGCGGGGGCGAACACCGGGGAGCTGTTTTTT
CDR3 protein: CASSPIAGANTGELFF

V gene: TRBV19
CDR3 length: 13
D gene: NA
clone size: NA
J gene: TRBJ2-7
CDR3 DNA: TGTGCCAGTAGTTTGGCTCCGGGGTACGAGCAGTACTTC
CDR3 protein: CASSLAPGYEQYF

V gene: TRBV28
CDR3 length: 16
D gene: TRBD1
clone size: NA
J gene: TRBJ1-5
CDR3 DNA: TGTGCCAGCAGGAAGGGGACAGGGGGCAATCGCCAGCCCCAGCATTTT
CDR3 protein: CASRKGTGGNRQPQHF

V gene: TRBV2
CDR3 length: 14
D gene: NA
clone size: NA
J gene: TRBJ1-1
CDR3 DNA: TGTGCCAGCAGTGAAGGGCAGACGAACACTGAAGCTTTCTTT
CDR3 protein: CASSEGQTNTEAFF

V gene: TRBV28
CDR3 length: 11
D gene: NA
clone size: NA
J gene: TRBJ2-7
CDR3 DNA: TGTGCCAGCAGGTTGGGTCACGAGCAGTACTTC
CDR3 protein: CASRLGHEQYF

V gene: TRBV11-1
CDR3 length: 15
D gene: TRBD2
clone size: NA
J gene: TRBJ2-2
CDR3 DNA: TGTGCCAGCAGCCCTCTAGCGGGAGGAACCGGGGAGCTGTTTTTT
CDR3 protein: CASSPLAGGTGELFF

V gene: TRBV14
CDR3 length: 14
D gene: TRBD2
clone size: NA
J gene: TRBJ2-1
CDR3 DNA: TGTGCCAGCAGCCGAGCGGGAGAGGGCAATGAGCAGTTCTTC
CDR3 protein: CASSRAGEGNEQFF

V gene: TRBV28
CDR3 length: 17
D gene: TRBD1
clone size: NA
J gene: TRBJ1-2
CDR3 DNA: TGTGCCAGCAGTTTATTTAGGGGGCTCCCCTCACCCCATGGCTACACCTTC
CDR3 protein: CASSLFRGLPSPHGYTF

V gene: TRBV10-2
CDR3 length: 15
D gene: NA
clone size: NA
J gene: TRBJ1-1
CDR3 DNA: TGCGCCAGCAGTGAGTCGATGGGAATGAACACTGAAGCTTTCTTT
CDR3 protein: CASSESMGMNTEAFF

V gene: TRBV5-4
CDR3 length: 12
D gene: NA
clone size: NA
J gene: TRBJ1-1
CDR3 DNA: TGTGCCAGCAGCTTAGGGAATAGTGGAGCTTTCTTT
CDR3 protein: CASSLGNSGAFF

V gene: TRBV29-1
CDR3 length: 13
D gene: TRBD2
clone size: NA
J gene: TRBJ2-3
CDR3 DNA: TGCAGCGTACTAGCGGGAGCGGTAGATACGCAGTATTTT
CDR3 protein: CSVLAGAVDTQYF

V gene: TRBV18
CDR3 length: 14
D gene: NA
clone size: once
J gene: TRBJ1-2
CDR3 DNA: TGTGCCAGCTCCCACACAGGGACCCACTATGGCTACACCTTC
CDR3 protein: CASSHTGTHYGYTF

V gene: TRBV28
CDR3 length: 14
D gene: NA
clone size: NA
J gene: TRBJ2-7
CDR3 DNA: TGTGCCAGCAGTTTAGGGGTACAAACCTACGAGCAGTACTTC
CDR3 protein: CASSLGVQTYEQYF

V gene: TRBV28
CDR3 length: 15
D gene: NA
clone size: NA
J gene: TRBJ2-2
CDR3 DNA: TGTGCCAGCAGTTTTTCAGGGACAACGACCGGGGAGCTGTTTTTT
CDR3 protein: CASSFSGTTTGELFF

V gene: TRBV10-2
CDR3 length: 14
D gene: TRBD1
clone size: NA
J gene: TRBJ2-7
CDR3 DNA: TGCGCCAGCAGTGAGGCGGGACAGGGCTACGAGCAGTACTTC
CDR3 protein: CASSEAGQGYEQYF

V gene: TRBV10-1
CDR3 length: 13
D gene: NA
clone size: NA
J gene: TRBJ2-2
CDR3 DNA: TGCGCCAGCCGGGACTCAGACACCGGGGAGCTGTTTTTT
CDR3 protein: CASRDSDTGELFF

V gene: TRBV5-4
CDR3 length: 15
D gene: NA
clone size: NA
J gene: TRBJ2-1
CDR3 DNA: TGTGCCAGCATCAATCTAGGGGACTCAAAGAATGAGCAGTTCTTC
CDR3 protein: CASINLGDSKNEQFF

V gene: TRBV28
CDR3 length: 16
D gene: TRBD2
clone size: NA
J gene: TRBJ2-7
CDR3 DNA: TGTGCCAGCAGTTTATCCCCTAAGCGGGAGGACTACGAGCAGTACTTC
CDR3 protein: CASSLSPKREDYEQYF

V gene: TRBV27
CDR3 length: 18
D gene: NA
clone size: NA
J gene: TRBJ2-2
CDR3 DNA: TGTGCCAGCAGGCCAGACCCCGGGACCTTTAAAAGGGGCGGGGAGCTGTTTTTT
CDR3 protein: CASRPDPGTFKRGGELFF

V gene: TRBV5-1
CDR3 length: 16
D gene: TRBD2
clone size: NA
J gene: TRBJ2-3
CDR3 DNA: TGCGCCAGCAGTCTGGAGAGCGGGAGGGCCGCAGATACGCAGTATTTT
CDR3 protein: CASSLESGRAADTQYF

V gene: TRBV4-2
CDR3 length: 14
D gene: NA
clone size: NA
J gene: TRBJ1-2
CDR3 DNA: TGTGCCAGCAGCCAAGAATCTACCAACTATGGCTACACCTTC
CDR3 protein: CASSQESTNYGYTF

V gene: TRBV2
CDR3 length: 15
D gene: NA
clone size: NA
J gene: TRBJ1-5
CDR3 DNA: TGTGCCAGCAGTGAGTGGCAGGGACGTAATCAGCCCCAGCATTTT
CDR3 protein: CASSEWQGRNQPQHF

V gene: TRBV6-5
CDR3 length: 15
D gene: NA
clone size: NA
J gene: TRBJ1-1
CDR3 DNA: TGTGCCAGCAGTTACTCGGGAGGGGTGAACACTGAAGCTTTCTTT
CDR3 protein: CASSYSGGVNTEAFF

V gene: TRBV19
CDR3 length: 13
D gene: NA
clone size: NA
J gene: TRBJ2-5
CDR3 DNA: TGTGCCAGTAGGGGACCAGGGGGGCCGACCCAGTACTTC
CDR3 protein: CASRGPGGPTQYF

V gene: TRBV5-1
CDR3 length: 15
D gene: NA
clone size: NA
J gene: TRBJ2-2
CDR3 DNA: TGCGCCAGCAGCTCCAGTACCAAGAACACCGGGGAGCTGTTTTTT
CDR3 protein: CASSSSTKNTGELFF

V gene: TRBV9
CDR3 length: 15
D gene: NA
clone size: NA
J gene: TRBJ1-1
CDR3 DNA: TGTGCCAGCAGCTATTTCACGACAGTGAACACTGAAGCTTTCTTT
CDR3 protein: CASSYFTTVNTEAFF

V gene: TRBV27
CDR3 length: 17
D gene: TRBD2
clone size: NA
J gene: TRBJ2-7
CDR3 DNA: TGTGCCAGCGGGGGGGACGGACGGGAAAAGAGCTCCTACGAGCAGTACTTC
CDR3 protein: CASGGDGREKSSYEQYF

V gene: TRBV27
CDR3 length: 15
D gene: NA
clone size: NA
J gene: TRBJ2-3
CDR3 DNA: TGTGCCAGCCGACAAAAGACGGTTCCCGCAGATACGCAGTATTTT
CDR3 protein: CASRQKTVPADTQYF

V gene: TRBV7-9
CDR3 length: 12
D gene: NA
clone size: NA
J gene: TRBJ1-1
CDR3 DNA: TGTGCCAGCAGCCGGACGGGCACTGAAGCTTTCTTT
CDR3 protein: CASSRTGTEAFF

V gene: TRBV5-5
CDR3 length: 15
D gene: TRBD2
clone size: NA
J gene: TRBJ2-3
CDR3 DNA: TGTGCCAGCAGCTTTAGCGGGAGGGGGACAGATACGCAGTATTTT
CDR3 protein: CASSFSGRGTDTQYF

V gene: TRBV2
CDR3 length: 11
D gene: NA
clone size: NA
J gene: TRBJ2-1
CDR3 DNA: TGTGCCAGCAATCTGGGGCCTGAGCAGTTCTTC
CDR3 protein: CASNLGPEQFF

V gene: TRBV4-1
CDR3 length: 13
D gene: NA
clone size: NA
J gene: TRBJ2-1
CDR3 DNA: TGCGCCAGCAGCCCTCTAAACGGGAACCAGCAGTTCTTC
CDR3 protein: CASSPLNGNQQFF

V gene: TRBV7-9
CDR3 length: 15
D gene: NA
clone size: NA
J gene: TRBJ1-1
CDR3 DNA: TGTGCCAGCAGCTTTCCCTGGACGGAGAACACTGAAGCTTTCTTT
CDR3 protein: CASSFPWTENTEAFF

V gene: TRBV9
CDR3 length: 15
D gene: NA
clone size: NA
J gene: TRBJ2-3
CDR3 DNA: TGTGCCAGCAGCGTAGGGGGCAGTAGCACAGATACGCAGTATTTT
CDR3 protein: CASSVGGSSTDTQYF

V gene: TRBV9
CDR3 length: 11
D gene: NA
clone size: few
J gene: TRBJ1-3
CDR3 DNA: TGTGCCAGCAGCAGAGAAGGACAGCTTTGGTTT
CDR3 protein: CASSREGQLWF

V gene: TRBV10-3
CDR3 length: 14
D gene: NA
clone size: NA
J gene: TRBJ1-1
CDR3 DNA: TGTGCCATCAGTGGGGGGGTAGTGAACACTGAAGCTTTCTTT
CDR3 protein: CAISGGVVNTEAFF

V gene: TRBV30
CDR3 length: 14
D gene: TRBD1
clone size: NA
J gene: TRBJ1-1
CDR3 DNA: TGTGCCTGGACAGGGGGCATAATGGGCACTGAAGCTTTCTTT
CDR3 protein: CAWTGGIMGTEAFF

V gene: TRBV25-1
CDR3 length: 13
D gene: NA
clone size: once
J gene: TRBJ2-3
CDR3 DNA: TGTGCCAGCAGTCCCCCCTTGCATGATACGCAGTATTTT
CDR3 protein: CASSPPLHDTQYF

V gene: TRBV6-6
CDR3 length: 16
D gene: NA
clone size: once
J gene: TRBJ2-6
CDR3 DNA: TGTGCCAGCAGTTATTATGGGGGTGCTGGGGCCAACGTCCTGACTTTC
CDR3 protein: CASSYYGGAGANVLTF

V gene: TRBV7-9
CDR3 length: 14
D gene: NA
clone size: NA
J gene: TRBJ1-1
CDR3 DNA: TGTGCCAGCAGCTTAGTAGGAACAGGTCCTGAAGCTTTCTTT
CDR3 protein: CASSLVGTGPEAFF

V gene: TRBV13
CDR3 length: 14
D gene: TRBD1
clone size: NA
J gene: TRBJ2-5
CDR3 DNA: TGTGCCAGCAGCACCTCGACAGGGCCTGAGACCCAGTACTTC
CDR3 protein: CASSTSTGPETQYF

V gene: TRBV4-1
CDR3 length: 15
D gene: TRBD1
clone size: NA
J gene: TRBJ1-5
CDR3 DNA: TGCGCCAGCAGCCCACAGGGGGGGAGCAATCAGCCCCAGCATTTT
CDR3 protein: CASSPQGGSNQPQHF

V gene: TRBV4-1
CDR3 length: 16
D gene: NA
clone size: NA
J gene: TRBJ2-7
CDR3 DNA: TGCGCCAGCAGCCAAGGTTTAAGCGGGCGGGCCTACGAGCAGTACTTC
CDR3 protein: CASSQGLSGRAYEQYF

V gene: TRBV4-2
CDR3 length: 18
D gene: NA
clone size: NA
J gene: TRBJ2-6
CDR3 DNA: TGTGCCAGCAGCCAGACCGGGTCTCCGATCTCTGGGGCCAACGTCCTGACTTTC
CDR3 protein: CASSQTGSPISGANVLTF

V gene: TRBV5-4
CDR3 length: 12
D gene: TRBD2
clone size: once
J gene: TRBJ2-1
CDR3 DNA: TGTGCCAGCAGCTTTCAGGGACTACTTTCGTTCTTC
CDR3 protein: CASSFQGLLSFF

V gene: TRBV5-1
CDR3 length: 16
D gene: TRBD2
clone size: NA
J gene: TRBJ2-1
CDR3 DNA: TGCGCCAGCAGGCCAAGAGGGAGCGGGAACCACAATGAGCAGTTCTTC
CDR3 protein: CASRPRGSGNHNEQFF

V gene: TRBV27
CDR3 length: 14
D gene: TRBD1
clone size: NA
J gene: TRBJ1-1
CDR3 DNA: TGTGCCAGCAGTCCAACAGGGGGGAACACTGAAGCTTTCTTT
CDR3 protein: CASSPTGGNTEAFF

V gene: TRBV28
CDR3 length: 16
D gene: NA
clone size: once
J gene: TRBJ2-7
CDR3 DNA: TGTGCCAGCAGTTCTCAGACGGAGTCCACTGTCTACGAGCAGTACTTC
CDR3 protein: CASSSQTESTVYEQYF